These 7 T cell receptor beta chains came from one sample sequenced in a study of T cell changes during pregnancy in multiple sclerosis. Clones were read by immunoSEQ multiplex PCR, and TCRdb kept only the in-frame ones, dropping some. This sample has roughly 51,000 clones; around 94% occur once, and the top ten carry less than 5.5%. This material consisted of CD8+ T cells from peripheral blood mononuclear cells, taken before pregnancy. These receptors all come from a female donor with multiple sclerosis, enrolled in a pregnancy study.

The chain uses TRBV6-5 and TRBJ1-1; 8 bases line up with TRBD1. V gave up 0 bases and J gave up 5 bases; unmatched junction bases: 2. Germline-derived CDR1 and CDR2 are MNHEY and SVGAGI. The CDR3 totals 14 residues. The CDR3 loop reads CASSYSWTGTEAFF. The CDR3 DNA reads TGTGCCAGCAGTTACTCCTGGACAGGGACTGAAGCTTTCTTT.

The V and J genes are TRBV4-1 and TRBJ1-1; D unresolved. CDR3 length: 13 amino acids. From germline, CDR1 is MGHRA and CDR2 YSYEKL. V shed 0 bases and J shed 8 bases, with 10 bases lying between them. CDR3 bases: TGCGCCAGCAGCCAAGATTTGACTCAAGAAGCTTTCTTT. Residues: CASSQDLTQEAFF.

This clone appeared once. The chain links TRBV6-4 to TRBJ2-1; D unclear. Germline lookup yields CDR1 MRHNA and CDR2 SNTAGT. CDR3 length: 13 residues. Trimming took 0 bases from V and 8 from J, leaving 8 bases between them. The chain's CDR3 is CASSDSTTDEQFF. The CDR3 region has the DNA TGTGCCAGCAGTGACTCTACCACGGATGAGCAGTTCTTC.

This clone has a single count. V is TRBV28 and J is TRBJ2-7, with a tentative D call TRBD1 (5 bases). CDR1 MDHEN and CDR2 SYDVKM come from the germline V gene. With 8 bases removed from V and 0 bases from J, the gap between germline ends came to 14 bases. This CDR3 has 14 amino acids. Here the CDR3 DNA reads TGTGCCAGCCATTCAGGGCAATTCTCCTACGAGCAGTACTTC. Its translation is CASHSGQFSYEQYF.

V usage is TRBV4-2 and J usage is TRBJ2-7, with D uncertain. The ends were cut back, 0 bases at V and 6 bases at J, with 3 bases in the middle. Germline values: CDR1 LGHNA, CDR2 YNFKEQ. This CDR3 is built from 11 residues. CDR3 nucleotides: TGTGCCAGCAGCCAAGAGAGCGAGCAGTACTTC. Translated: CASSQESEQYF.

This rearrangement joins TRBV7-2 to TRBJ2-7; perhaps TRBD2 as D (5 bases). V shed 1 base and J shed 3 bases, with 10 bases lying between them. Germline CDR1 reads SGHTA; CDR2 reads FQGNSA. The CDR3 runs to 14 residues. The chain's CDR3 is CASSLVASSYEQYF. The CDR3 bases are TGTGCCAGCAGCTTAGTCGCTAGCAGCTACGAGCAGTACTTC.

The V and J genes are TRBV5-1 and TRBJ2-5; TRBD1 agrees at 10 bases. CDR3 length: 16 amino acids. The junction had 4 bases not matched to a gene; V was cut back by 0 bases and J by 2 bases. CDR1 is SGHRS and CDR2 is YFSETQ in the germline V gene. The CDR3 nucleotides read TGCGCCAGCAGCTTGGAAGGGACAGGGGCTCAAGAGACCCAGTACTTC. Translation gives CASSLEGTGAQETQYF.